A selection of T cell receptor beta chains follows, all from one sample in a study of cytomegalovirus exposure and HLA in healthy donors. Produced via immunoSEQ multiplex PCR; TCRdb's table is partial and in-frame only. This table has 150,000 or so clones, over 65% appearing once. The sequencing input was PBMCs. All receptors derive from a female donor in good health and CMV-seronegative. Both conserved end residues are part of each CDR3. The D gene is left open where the match is weak. Expanded clones are given a class, and other clones once, few, many or no size at all.

D gene	J gene	V gene	clone size	CDR3 length	CDR3 DNA	CDR3 protein
TRBD2	TRBJ2-1	TRBV6-6	.	14	TGTGCCAGCAGTTACATAGCGGGAGGGAGTGAGCAGTTCTTC	CASSYIAGGSEQFF
TRBD1	TRBJ2-1	TRBV6-5	.	12	TGTGCCAGCAGTTACGGGGCAGGGGGTGAGATCTTC	CASSYGAGGEIF
.	TRBJ1-2	TRBV28	.	14	TGTGCCAGCAGTTTTCGGGGTATCCACTATGGCTACACCTTC	CASSFRGIHYGYTF
.	TRBJ1-3	TRBV11-2	.	17	TGTGCCAGCAGCTTAATGAGGGCAATTTACTCTGGAAACACCATATATTTT	CASSLMRAIYSGNTIYF
.	TRBJ1-2	TRBV6-5	.	11	TGTGCCAGCAGTCGCGGCCTGGGCTACACCTTC	CASSRGLGYTF
TRBD1	TRBJ1-1	TRBV5-4	.	16	TGTGCCAGCAGCTTCCCAGGACAGGGCGCTAACACTGAAGCTTTCTTT	CASSFPGQGANTEAFF
TRBD2	TRBJ2-7	TRBV7-2	.	15	TGTGCCAGCAGCCTACCGGGACTAGTTGAGTACGAGCAGTACTTC	CASSLPGLVEYEQYF
.	TRBJ1-2	TRBV6-1	.	13	TGTGCCAGTTCTCTGGACATAAACTATGGCTACACCTTC	CASSLDINYGYTF
TRBD2	TRBJ2-2	TRBV5-1	few	16	TGCGCCAGCAGCTTGGCGGAACTAGCGGGGGCCGGGGAGCTGTTTTTT	CASSLAELAGAGELFF
TRBD2	TRBJ2-1	TRBV6-1	.	15	TGTGCCAGCAGTGCCCGGACTAGCGGGGGCGTCGAGCAGTTCTTC	CASSARTSGGVEQFF
.	TRBJ2-7	TRBV6-5	.	14	TGTGCCAGCAGTTACCGCGGACAATCCTACGAGCAGTACTTC	CASSYRGQSYEQYF
TRBD2	TRBJ2-5	TRBV7-2	few	16	TGTGCCAGCAGGAATATTGCGGGACTAGCGCGAGATAGTCAGTACTTC	CASRNIAGLARDSQYF
TRBD2	TRBJ2-5	TRBV19	.	19	TGTGCCAGTAGTGAGCGTTCGGGCCCAGCGGGAGGGAAAAGGGAGACCCAGTACTTC	CASSERSGPAGGKRETQYF
.	TRBJ1-2	TRBV4-3	few	15	TGCGCCAGCAGCCAGTTCCATCAGGGCGACTATGGCTACACCTTC	CASSQFHQGDYGYTF
.	TRBJ1-4	TRBV5-1	.	16	TGCGCCAGCAGCTTGGACCCTCCCAACTATGGAGAAAAACTGTTTTTT	CASSLDPPNYGEKLFF
TRBD2	TRBJ2-2	TRBV5-1	.	15	TGCGCCAGCAGCTTGAGCGGGAAAAACACCGGGGAGCTGTTTTTT	CASSLSGKNTGELFF
.	TRBJ1-5	TRBV6-5	.	15	TGTGCCAGCAGTTACTCGAACAGGGCTAATCAGCCCCAGCATTTT	CASSYSNRANQPQHF
TRBD1	TRBJ2-5	TRBV19	once	15	TGTGCCAGTAGTATCGACAGGGGGGCCCAAGAGACCCAGTACTTC	CASSIDRGAQETQYF
.	TRBJ2-7	TRBV21-1	.	13	TGTGCCAGCAGCGTGGGACATCCCTACGAGCAGTACTTC	CASSVGHPYEQYF
.	TRBJ2-5	TRBV6-6	.	14	TGTGCCAGCAGTCTGGACAGGCGGGGTGAGACCCAGTACTTC	CASSLDRRGETQYF
.	TRBJ2-2	TRBV19	.	14	TGTGCCAGTAGTATAGGGGGAGTCACCGGGGAGCTGTTTTTT	CASSIGGVTGELFF
TRBD1	TRBJ2-7	TRBV4-3	.	15	TGCGCCAGCAGCCAAGATGAGGGGGCCCCCTACGAGCAGTACTTC	CASSQDEGAPYEQYF
TRBD2	TRBJ2-3	TRBV28	.	15	TGTGCCAGCACCCCCCCAGGGACTAGCAAGCTTACGCAGTATTTT	CASTPPGTSKLTQYF
TRBD2	TRBJ2-7	TRBV6-1	.	15	TGTGCCAGCAGGAAAGAACGGGGGGTCTCCAACGAGCAGTACTTC	CASRKERGVSNEQYF
.	TRBJ2-2	TRBV6-1	.	13	TGTGCCAGCGGTCAGGGTGGTACCGGGGAGCTGTTTTTT	CASGQGGTGELFF
.	TRBJ1-1	TRBV18	once	12	TGTGCCAGCTCAATCGAGGGCACTGAAGCTTTCTTT	CASSIEGTEAFF
.	TRBJ1-2	TRBV4-3	.	13	TGCGCCAGCAGTGACAGCATGAACTATGGCTACACCTTC	CASSDSMNYGYTF
TRBD2	TRBJ2-1	TRBV15	.	15	TGTGCCACCAGCCTTGGACTAGCGGGAGTAAATGAGCAGTTCTTC	CATSLGLAGVNEQFF
TRBD2	TRBJ2-5	TRBV7-2	.	15	TGTGCCAGCAGCTTGACTAGCGGGACCCAAGAGACCCAGTACTTC	CASSLTSGTQETQYF
.	TRBJ1-3	TRBV7-2	.	14	TGTGCCAGCAGCTTAGCAGTGACAGGAAACACCATATATTTT	CASSLAVTGNTIYF
TRBD2	TRBJ2-1	TRBV7-2	.	15	TGTGCCAGCAGCGTGACTAGCGGGAGGGCCTATGAGCAGTTCTTC	CASSVTSGRAYEQFF
TRBD2	TRBJ2-2	TRBV7-2	.	17	TGTGCCAGCAGCTTAAATAGCGGGCCAGCGAACACCGGGGAGCTGTTTTTT	CASSLNSGPANTGELFF
.	TRBJ2-2	TRBV7-9	.	16	TGTGCCAGCAGCTTTATGAGGACACGGAACACCGGGGAGCTGTTTTTT	CASSFMRTRNTGELFF
.	TRBJ1-1	TRBV7-9	.	15	TGTGCCAGCAGCCCTCCTAGCTACGCCAACACTGAAGCTTTCTTT	CASSPPSYANTEAFF
.	TRBJ1-2	TRBV4-2	.	15	TGTGCCAGCAGCCAACAGGGACTAGCTAACTATGGCTACACCTTC	CASSQQGLANYGYTF
TRBD1	TRBJ2-2	TRBV28	few	17	TGTGCCAGCAGTCGTCGACAGGGGGCGAGAAACACCGGGGAGCTGTTTTTT	CASSRRQGARNTGELFF
TRBD2	TRBJ2-3	TRBV9	once	16	TGTGCCAGCAGCGTAGATAGCGGGGGACCCACAGATACGCAGTATTTT	CASSVDSGGPTDTQYF
.	TRBJ1-1	TRBV30	.	13	TGTGCCTGGAGCGGTGGGGGGGGCACTGAAGCTTTCTTT	CAWSGGGGTEAFF
TRBD1	TRBJ1-1	TRBV30	few	14	TGTGCCTGGAAGTACGGGACAGGGGGCTTTGAAGCTTTCTTT	CAWKYGTGGFEAFF
.	TRBJ2-5	TRBV7-2	.	14	TGTGCCAGCAGCTCCACAGGGACCCAAGAGACCCAGTACTTC	CASSSTGTQETQYF
TRBD1	TRBJ1-2	TRBV7-2	.	14	TGTGCCAGCAGCGCGCCCGGGACAGGGGGTGGCTACACCTTC	CASSAPGTGGGYTF
TRBD2	TRBJ2-7	TRBV28	.	14	TGTGCCAGCAGCCCTAGCGGGTTATCCTACGAGCAGTACTTC	CASSPSGLSYEQYF
TRBD1	TRBJ2-5	TRBV27	.	12	TGTGCCAGCAGACAGGGGATTGAGACCCAGTACTTC	CASRQGIETQYF
.	TRBJ1-1	TRBV6-1	few	14	TGTGCCAGCAGGGAGACGGGGTGGAACACTGAAGCTTTCTTT	CASRETGWNTEAFF
.	TRBJ1-5	TRBV5-8	.	13	TGTGCCAGCACCTACTCTGAGAATCAGCCCCAGCATTTT	CASTYSENQPQHF
.	TRBJ2-1	TRBV6-4	.	15	TGTGCCAGCAGTGACTCTTGGCTAGGGGTCAATGAGCAGTTCTTC	CASSDSWLGVNEQFF
.	TRBJ1-1	TRBV19	.	13	TGTGCCAGTAGAAGGGACAAGAACACTGAAGCTTTCTTT	CASRRDKNTEAFF
.	TRBJ1-4	TRBV21-1	.	18	TGTGCCAGCAGCAAAAGCACGACTCCGGGACAGGGAAATGAAAAACTGTTTTTT	CASSKSTTPGQGNEKLFF
.	TRBJ1-2	TRBV9	.	17	TGTGCCAGCAGCGTAACTTCTCAACAGGGTGATAACTATGGCTACACCTTC	CASSVTSQQGDNYGYTF
.	TRBJ1-2	TRBV7-2	.	13	TGTGCCAGCAGCTGGATGGGGGGGGGTGGCTACACCTTC	CASSWMGGGGYTF
TRBD1	TRBJ2-7	TRBV6-5	.	15	TGTGCCAGCAGTTACTCGGACAGGGGGCCCTACGAGCAGTACTTC	CASSYSDRGPYEQYF
TRBD1	TRBJ1-2	TRBV19	.	14	TGTGCCAGTAGTACAAGGGACAGGGGATATGGCTACACCTTC	CASSTRDRGYGYTF
.	TRBJ1-1	TRBV6-1	once	15	TGTGCCAGCAGTGAAGTGCAACATTGGCGGCGGGAAGCTTTCTTT	CASSEVQHWRREAFF